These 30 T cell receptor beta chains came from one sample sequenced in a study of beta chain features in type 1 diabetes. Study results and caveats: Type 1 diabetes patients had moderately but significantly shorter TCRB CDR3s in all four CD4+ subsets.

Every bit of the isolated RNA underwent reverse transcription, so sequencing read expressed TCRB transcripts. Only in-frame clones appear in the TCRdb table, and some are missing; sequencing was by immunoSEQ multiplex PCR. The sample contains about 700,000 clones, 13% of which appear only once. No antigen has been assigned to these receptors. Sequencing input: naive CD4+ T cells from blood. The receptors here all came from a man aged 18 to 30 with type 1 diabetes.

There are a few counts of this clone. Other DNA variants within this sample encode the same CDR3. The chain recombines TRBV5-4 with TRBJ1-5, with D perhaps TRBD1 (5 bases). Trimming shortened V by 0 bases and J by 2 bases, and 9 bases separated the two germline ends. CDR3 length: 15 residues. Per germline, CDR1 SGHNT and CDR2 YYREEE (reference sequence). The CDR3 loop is CASSLGGAGNQPQHF. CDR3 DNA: TGTGCCAGCAGCTTGGGGGGCGCGGGCAATCAGCCCCAGCATTTT.

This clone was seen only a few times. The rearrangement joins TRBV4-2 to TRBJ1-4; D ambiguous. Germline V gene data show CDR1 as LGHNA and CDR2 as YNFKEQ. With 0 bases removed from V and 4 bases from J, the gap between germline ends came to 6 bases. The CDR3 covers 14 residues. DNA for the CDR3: TGTGCCAGCAGCCAAGAGAAACTTAATGAAAAACTGTTTTTT. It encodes CASSQEKLNEKLFF.

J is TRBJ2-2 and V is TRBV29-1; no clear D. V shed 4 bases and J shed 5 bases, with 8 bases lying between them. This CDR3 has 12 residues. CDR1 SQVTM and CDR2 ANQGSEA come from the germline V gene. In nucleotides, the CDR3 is TGCAGCGTTGGTATCCAAACCGGGGAGCTGTTTTTT. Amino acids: CSVGIQTGELFF.

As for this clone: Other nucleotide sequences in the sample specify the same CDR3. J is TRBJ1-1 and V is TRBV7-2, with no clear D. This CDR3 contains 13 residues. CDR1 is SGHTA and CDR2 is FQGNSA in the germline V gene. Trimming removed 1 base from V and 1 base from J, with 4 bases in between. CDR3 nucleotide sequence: TGTGCCAGCAGCTTAGTTGGGAACACTGAAGCTTTCTTT. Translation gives CASSLVGNTEAFF.

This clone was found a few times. CDR3 sequence: CASSLDNSGNTIYF. CDR3 sequence (DNA): TGTGCCAGCAGCTTGGACAACTCTGGAAACACCATATATTTT. V is TRBV13 and J is TRBJ1-3; D might be TRBD1 (5 bases). The CDR3 length is 14 residues. Germline CDR1 and CDR2: PRHDT and FYEKMQ (reference sequence). Trimming left V 3 bases short and J 0 bases short, with 6 bases between.

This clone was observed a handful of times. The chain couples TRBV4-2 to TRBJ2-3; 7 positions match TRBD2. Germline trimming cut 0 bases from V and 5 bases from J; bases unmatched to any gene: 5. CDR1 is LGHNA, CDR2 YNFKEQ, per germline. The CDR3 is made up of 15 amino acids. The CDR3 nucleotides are TGTGCCAGCAGCCAAGAGGGGGAGGGCCTAGATACGCAGTATTTT. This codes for CASSQEGEGLDTQYF.

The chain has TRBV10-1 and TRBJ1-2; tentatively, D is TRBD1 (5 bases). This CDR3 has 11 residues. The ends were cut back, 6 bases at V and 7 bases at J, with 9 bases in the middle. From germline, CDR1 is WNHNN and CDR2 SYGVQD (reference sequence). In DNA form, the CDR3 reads TGCGCCAGCAGCCCAGGGTCTGGCTACACCTTC. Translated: CASSPGSGYTF.

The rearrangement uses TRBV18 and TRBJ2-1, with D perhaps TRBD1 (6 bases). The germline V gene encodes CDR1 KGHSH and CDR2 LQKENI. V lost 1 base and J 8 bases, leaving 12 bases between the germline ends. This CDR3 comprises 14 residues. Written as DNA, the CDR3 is TGTGCCAGCTCACCACGGGAAGGGGGATATGAGCAGTTCTTC. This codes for CASSPREGGYEQFF.

Written as DNA, the CDR3 is TGTGCCTGGAGTGTACAAGGAGATGGGGGCTACACCTTC. Amino acid sequence: CAWSVQGDGGYTF. This chain links TRBV30 with TRBJ1-2; D call uncertain. V lost 0 bases, J lost 8 bases, and 13 bases lay in between. Germline-derived CDR1 and CDR2 are GTSNPN and SVGIG (reference sequence). This CDR3 has 13 residues. The full variable domain, completed using reference TRBV30 and TRBJ1-2, is SQTIHQWPATLVQPVGSPLSLECTVEGTSNPNLYWYRQAAGRGLQLLFYSVGIGQISSEVPQNLSASRPQDRQFILSSKKLLLSDSGFYLCAWSVQGDGGYTFGSGTRLTVV.

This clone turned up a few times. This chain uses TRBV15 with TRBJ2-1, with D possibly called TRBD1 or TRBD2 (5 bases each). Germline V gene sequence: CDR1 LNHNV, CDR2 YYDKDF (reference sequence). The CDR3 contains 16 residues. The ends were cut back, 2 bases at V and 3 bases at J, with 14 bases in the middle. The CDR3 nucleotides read TGTGCCACCAGCAGACACGAGGGGACCTACTACAATGAGCAGTTCTTC. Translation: CATSRHEGTYYNEQFF.

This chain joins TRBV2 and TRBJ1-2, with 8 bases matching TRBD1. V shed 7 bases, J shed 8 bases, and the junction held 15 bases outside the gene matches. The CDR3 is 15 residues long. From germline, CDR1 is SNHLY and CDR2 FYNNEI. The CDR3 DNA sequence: TGTGCCAGCACGGTTCAGGGGGCGCCAACCGAGGGCTACACCTTC. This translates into CASTVQGAPTEGYTF.

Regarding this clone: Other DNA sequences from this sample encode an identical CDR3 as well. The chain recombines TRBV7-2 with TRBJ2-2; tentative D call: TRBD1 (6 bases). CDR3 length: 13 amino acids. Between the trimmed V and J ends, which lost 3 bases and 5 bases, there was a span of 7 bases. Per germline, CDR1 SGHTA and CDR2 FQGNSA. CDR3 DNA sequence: TGTGCCAGCAGCTTCCAGGGGACCGGGGAGCTGTTTTTT. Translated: CASSFQGTGELFF.

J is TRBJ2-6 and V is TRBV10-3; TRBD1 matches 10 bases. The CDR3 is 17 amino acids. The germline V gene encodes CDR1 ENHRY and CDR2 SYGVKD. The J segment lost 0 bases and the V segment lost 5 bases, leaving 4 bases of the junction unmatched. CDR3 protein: CAISWTGGSSGANVLTF. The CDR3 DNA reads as TGTGCCATCAGTTGGACAGGGGGGAGCTCTGGGGCCAACGTCCTGACTTTC.

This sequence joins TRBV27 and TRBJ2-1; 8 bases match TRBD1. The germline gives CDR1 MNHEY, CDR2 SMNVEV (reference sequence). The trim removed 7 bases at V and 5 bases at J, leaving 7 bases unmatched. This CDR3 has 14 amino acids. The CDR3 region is CASNQDRDNNEQFF. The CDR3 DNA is TGTGCCAGCAATCAGGACAGGGACAACAATGAGCAGTTCTTC.

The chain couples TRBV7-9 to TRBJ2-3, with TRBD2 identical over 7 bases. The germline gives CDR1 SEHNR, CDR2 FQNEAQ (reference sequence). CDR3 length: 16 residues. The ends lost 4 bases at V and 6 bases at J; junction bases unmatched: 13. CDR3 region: CASSSLVAGVQDTQYF. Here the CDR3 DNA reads TGTGCCAGCAGCTCCCTAGTGGCGGGGGTACAGGATACGCAGTATTTT. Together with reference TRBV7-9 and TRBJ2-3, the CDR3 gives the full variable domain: DTGVSQNPRHKITKRGQNVTFRCDPISEHNRLYWYRQTLGQGPEFLTYFQNEAQLEKSRLLSDRFSAERPKGSFSTLEIQRTEQGDSAMYLCASSSLVAGVQDTQYFGPGTRLTVL.

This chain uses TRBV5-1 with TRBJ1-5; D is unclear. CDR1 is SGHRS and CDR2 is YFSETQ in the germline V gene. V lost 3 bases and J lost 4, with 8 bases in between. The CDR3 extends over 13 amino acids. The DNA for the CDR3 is TGCGCCAGCAGCTCCGAGGTTAATCAGCCCCAGCATTTT. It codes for CASSSEVNQPQHF. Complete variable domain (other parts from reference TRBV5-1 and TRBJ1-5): KAGVTQTPRYLIKTRGQQVTLSCSPISGHRSVSWYQQTPGQGLQFLFEYFSETQRNKGNFPGRFSGRQFSNSRSEMNVSTLELGDSALYLCASSSEVNQPQHFGDGTRLSIL.

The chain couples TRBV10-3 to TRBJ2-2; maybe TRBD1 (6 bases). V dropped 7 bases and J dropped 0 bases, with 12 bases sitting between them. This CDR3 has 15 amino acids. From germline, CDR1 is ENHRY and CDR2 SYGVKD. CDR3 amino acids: CAINFGTSNTGELFF. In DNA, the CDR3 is TGTGCCATCAACTTTGGGACATCGAACACCGGGGAGCTGTTTTTT.

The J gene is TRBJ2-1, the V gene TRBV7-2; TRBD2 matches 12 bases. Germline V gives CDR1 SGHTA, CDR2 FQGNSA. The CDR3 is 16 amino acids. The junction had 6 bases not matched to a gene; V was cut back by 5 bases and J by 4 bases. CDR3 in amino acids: CASSQSSGGVYNEQFF. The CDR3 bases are TGTGCCAGCAGCCAATCTAGCGGGGGGGTTTACAATGAGCAGTTCTTC.

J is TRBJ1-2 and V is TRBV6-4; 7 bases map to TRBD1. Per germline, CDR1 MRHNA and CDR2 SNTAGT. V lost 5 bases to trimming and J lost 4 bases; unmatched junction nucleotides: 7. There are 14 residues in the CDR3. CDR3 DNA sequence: TGTGCCAGCAGTCCAACGACAGGGTCCTATGGCTACACCTTC. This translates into CASSPTTGSYGYTF.

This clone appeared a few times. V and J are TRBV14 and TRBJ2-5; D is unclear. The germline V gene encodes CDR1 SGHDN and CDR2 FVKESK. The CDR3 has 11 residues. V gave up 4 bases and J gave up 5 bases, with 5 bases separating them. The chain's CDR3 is CASSRGETQYF. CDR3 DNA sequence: TGTGCCAGCAGCCGTGGGGAGACCCAGTACTTC.

The CDR3 protein is CANPVVGQGENEQFF. The CDR3 DNA is TGTGCCAACCCGGTGGTTGGACAGGGGGAGAATGAGCAGTTCTTC. The rearrangement uses TRBV2 and TRBJ2-1; 10 bases align to TRBD1. Germline V gene lookup returns CDR1 SNHLY and CDR2 FYNNEI. This CDR3 has 15 amino acids. Trimming removed 10 bases from V and 7 bases from J; junction bases left unmatched: 13.

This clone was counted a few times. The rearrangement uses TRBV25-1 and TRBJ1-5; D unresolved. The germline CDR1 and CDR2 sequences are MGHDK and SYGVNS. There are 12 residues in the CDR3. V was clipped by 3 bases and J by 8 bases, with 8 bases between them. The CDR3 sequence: CASSDGLEPQHF. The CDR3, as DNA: TGTGCCAGCAGTGATGGTTTGGAGCCCCAGCATTTT.

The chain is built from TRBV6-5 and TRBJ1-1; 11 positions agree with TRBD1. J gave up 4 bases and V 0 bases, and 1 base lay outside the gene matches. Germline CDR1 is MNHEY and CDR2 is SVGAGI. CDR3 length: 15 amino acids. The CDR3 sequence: CASSYSGTGGTEAFF. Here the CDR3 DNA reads TGTGCCAGCAGTTACTCAGGGACAGGGGGCACTGAAGCTTTCTTT.

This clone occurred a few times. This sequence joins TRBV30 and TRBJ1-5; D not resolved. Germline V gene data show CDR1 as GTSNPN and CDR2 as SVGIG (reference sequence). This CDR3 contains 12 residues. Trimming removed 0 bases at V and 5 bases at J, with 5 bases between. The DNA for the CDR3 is TGTGCCTGGAGTGTACGGGATCAGCCCCAGCATTTT. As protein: CAWSVRDQPQHF.

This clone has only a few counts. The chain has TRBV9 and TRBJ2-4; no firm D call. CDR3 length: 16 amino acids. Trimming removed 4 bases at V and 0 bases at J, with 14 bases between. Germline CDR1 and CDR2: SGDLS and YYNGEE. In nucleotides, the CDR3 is TGTGCCAGCAGCCCATTTTCCTCGGTAGCCAAAAACATTCAGTACTTC. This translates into CASSPFSSVAKNIQYF.

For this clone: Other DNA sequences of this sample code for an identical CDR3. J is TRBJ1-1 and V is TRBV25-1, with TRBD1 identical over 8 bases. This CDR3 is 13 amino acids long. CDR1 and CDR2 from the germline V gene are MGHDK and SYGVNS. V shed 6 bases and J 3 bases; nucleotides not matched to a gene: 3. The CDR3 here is CASRGQGHTEAFF. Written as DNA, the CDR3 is TGTGCCAGCAGAGGACAGGGTCACACTGAAGCTTTCTTT.

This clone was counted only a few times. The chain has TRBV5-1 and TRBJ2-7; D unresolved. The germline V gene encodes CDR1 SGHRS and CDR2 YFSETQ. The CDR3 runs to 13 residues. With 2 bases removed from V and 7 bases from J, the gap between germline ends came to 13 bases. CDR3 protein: CASSLNGESEQYF. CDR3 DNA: TGCGCCAGCAGCTTAAATGGGGAAAGTGAGCAGTACTTC.

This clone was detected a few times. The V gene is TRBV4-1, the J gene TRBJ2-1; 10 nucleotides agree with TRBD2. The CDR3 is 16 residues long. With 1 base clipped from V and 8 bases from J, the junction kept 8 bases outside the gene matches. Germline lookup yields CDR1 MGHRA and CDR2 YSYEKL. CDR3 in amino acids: CASSQVSSGGRDEQFF. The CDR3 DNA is TGCGCCAGCAGCCAAGTCTCTAGCGGGGGTAGGGATGAGCAGTTCTTC.

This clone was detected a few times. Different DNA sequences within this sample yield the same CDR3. The CDR3 here is CASSPRQETQYF. The CDR3 bases are TGTGCCAGCTCACCGAGACAAGAGACCCAGTACTTC. This chain joins TRBV18 and TRBJ2-5; D is undetermined. Trimming shortened V by 3 bases and J by 2 bases, and 4 bases separated the two germline ends. This CDR3 comprises 12 residues. Germline values: CDR1 KGHSH, CDR2 LQKENI. Full variable domain (remainder filled in from reference TRBV18 and TRBJ2-5): NAGVMQNPRHLVRRRGQEARLRCSPMKGHSHVYWYRQLPEEGLKFMVYLQKENIIDESGMPKERFSAEFPKEGPSILRIQQVVRGDSAAYFCASSPRQETQYFGPGTRLLVL.

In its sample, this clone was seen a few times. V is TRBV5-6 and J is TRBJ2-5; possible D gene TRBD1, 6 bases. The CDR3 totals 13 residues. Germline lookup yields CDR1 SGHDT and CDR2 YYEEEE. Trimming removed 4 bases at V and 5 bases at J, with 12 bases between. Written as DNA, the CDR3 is TGTGCCAGCAGCCTTACAGGGCCGGAGACCCAGTACTTC. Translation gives CASSLTGPETQYF.